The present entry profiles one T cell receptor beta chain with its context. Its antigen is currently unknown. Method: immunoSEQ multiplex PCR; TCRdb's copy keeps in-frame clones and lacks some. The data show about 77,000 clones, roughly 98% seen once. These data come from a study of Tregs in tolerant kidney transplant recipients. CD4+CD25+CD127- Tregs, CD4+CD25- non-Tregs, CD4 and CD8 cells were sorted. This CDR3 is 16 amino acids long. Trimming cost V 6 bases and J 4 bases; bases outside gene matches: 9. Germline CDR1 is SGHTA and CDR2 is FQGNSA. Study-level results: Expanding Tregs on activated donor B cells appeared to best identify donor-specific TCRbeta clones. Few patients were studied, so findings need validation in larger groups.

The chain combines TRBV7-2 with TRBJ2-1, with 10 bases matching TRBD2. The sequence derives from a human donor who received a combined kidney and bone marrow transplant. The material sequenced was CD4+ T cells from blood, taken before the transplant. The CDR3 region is CASRPGLAGVYNEQFF. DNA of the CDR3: TGTGCCAGCAGACCCGGTCTAGCGGGAGTTTACAATGAGCAGTTCTTC.